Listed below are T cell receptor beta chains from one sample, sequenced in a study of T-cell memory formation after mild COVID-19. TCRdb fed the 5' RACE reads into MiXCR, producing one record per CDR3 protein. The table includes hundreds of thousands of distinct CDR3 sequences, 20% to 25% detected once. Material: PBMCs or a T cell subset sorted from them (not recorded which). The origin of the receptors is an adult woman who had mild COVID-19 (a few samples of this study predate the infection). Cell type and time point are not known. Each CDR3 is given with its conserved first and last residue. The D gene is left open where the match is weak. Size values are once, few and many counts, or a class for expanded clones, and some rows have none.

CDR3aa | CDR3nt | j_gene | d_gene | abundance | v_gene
CASSNWGPGELFF | TGTGCCAGCAGTAATTGGGGGCCCGGGGAGCTGTTTTTT | TRBJ2-2 | NA | few | TRBV12-3/TRBV12-4
CATSRGGSGTDTQYF | TGTGCCACCAGCAGGGGCGGAAGTGGAACAGATACGCAGTATTTT | TRBJ2-3 | NA | NA | TRBV15
CASRAQGALAKNIQYF | TGTGCCAGCAGGGCACAGGGGGCGCTGGCCAAAAACATTCAGTACTTC | TRBJ2-4 | TRBD1 | NA | TRBV12-3/TRBV12-4
CASSYLSGGVEQYF | TGTGCCAGCAGTTACTTGTCAGGGGGCGTAGAGCAGTACTTC | TRBJ2-7 | TRBD1 | NA | TRBV6-5
CASSFGVQETQYF | TGCGCCAGCAGCTTCGGGGTCCAAGAGACCCAGTACTTC | TRBJ2-5 | NA | NA | TRBV5-1
CASSSRLLNRDGIQYF | TGTGCCAGCAGTTCCCGCCTCCTTAACAGGGATGGCATTCAGTACTTC | TRBJ2-4 | NA | few | TRBV6-5
CASSPGQPNSPLHF | TGCGCCAGCAGCCCGGGACAGCCTAATTCACCCCTCCACTTT | TRBJ1-6 | TRBD1 | few | TRBV5-1
CASSVARTGSYNSPLHF | TGTGCCAGCAGCGTAGCTCGGACAGGCTCCTATAATTCACCCCTCCACTTT | TRBJ1-6 | TRBD1 | few | TRBV9
CASSLGTSVGKQYF | TGTGCCAGCAGTTTGGGGACTAGCGTAGGGAAGCAGTACTTC | TRBJ2-7 | TRBD2 | many | TRBV7-2
CASSPRGSAYNEQFF | TGTGCCAGCAGCCCTCGTGGGAGCGCTTACAATGAGCAGTTCTTC | TRBJ2-1 | NA | few | TRBV7-9
CASSTPSGSYYEQYF | TGTGCCAGCAGCACCCCTAGCGGGAGTTACTACGAGCAGTACTTC | TRBJ2-7 | TRBD2 | few | TRBV6-2/TRBV6-3
CASTGTLDGYTF | TGTGCCAGCACCGGGACATTGGACGGCTACACCTTC | TRBJ1-2 | NA | few | TRBV12-3/TRBV12-4
CASSFAVMNTEAFF | TGTGCCAGCAGCTTCGCGGTAATGAACACTGAAGCTTTCTTT | TRBJ1-1 | NA | few | TRBV5-5
CASSYGVLSGNTIYF | TGTGCCAGCAGTTATGGGGTCCTCTCTGGAAACACCATATATTTT | TRBJ1-3 | NA | few | TRBV6-5
CASSLTSGKGDTQYF | TGTGCCAGCAGCCTCACTAGCGGGAAGGGGGATACGCAGTATTTT | TRBJ2-3 | TRBD2 | NA | TRBV14
CASSSQGGLAEFTDTQYF | TGTGCCAGCAGCTCCCAGGGAGGACTAGCGGAGTTCACAGATACGCAGTATTTT | TRBJ2-3 | TRBD2 | NA | TRBV7-2
CASSEAGTSHNEQFF | TGTGCCAGCAGCGAAGCCGGGACTTCTCACAATGAGCAGTTCTTC | TRBJ2-1 | NA | few | TRBV6-2/TRBV6-3
CASSVGAGGRTGELFF | TGTGCCAGCAGTGTAGGAGCGGGGGGGCGCACCGGGGAGCTGTTTTTT | TRBJ2-2 | TRBD2 | few | TRBV2
CACPGLDNSPLHF | TGTGCCTGTCCGGGACTGGATAATTCACCCCTCCACTTT | TRBJ1-6 | NA | few | TRBV30
CATWDRGQYEQYF | TGTGCCACTTGGGACAGGGGGCAGTACGAGCAGTACTTC | TRBJ2-7 | TRBD1 | few | TRBV19
CASSKEGGRSYEQYF | TGTGCCAGCAGCAAAGAGGGCGGGCGCTCCTACGAGCAGTACTTC | TRBJ2-7 | NA | NA | TRBV21-1
CASSPLGQGAPNYGYTF | TGCGCCAGCAGCCCCCTGGGACAGGGGGCGCCCAACTATGGCTACACCTTC | TRBJ1-2 | TRBD1 | NA | TRBV5-1
CASRDFYEQYF | TGTGCCAGCAGGGACTTCTACGAGCAGTACTTC | TRBJ2-7 | NA | few | TRBV2
CSVDGSFPTEAFF | TGCAGCGTTGACGGGAGCTTTCCCACTGAAGCTTTCTTT | TRBJ1-1 | NA | NA | TRBV29-1
CALRENYGYTF | TGTGCTCTTAGGGAGAACTATGGCTACACCTTC | TRBJ1-2 | NA | NA | TRBV2
CASSLVATEQYF | TGTGCCAGCAGCTTAGTGGCGACCGAGCAGTACTTC | TRBJ2-7 | NA | NA | TRBV7-9
CASSSRDLSGNTIYF | TGTGCCAGCAGTTCTCGGGACCTCTCTGGAAACACCATATATTTT | TRBJ1-3 | NA | NA | TRBV12-3/TRBV12-4
CASSFAKSSYNEQFF | TGTGCCAGCAGCTTCGCTAAAAGCTCCTACAATGAGCAGTTCTTC | TRBJ2-1 | NA | few | TRBV7-2